The rows below give T cell receptor beta chains drawn from one sample of a study of beta chain features in type 1 diabetes. Sequencing used immunoSEQ multiplex PCR; TCRdb keeps in-frame clones, though not all of them. The table has under 300,000 clones, around 15% seen once; the top ten hold approximately 0.086%. Sample: naive CD4+ T cells from blood. The receptors stem from a man in his thirties or forties with type 1 diabetes. The CDR3 runs from the conserved cysteine through the conserved F or W. D genes are given only for firm matches. Clone size appears in some rows only: once, few, many, or a class for an expanded clone.

length: 12
V: TRBV29-1
D: .
size: .
J: TRBJ2-7
DNA: TGCAGCGTGAGCACAGGGCACTACGAGCAGTACTTC
CDR3: CSVSTGHYEQYF

length: 11
V: TRBV30
D: .
size: few
J: TRBJ2-1
DNA: TGTGCCTGGAGTGTCGCAGGGGAGCAGTTCTTC
CDR3: CAWSVAGEQFF

length: 17
V: TRBV27
D: .
size: .
J: TRBJ2-2
DNA: TGTGCCAGCAGTTTATTCGTTCCGGCAGGGATCACCGGGGAGCTGTTTTTT
CDR3: CASSLFVPAGITGELFF

length: 15
V: TRBV11-2
D: .
size: few
J: TRBJ2-1
DNA: TGTGCCAGCAGCTGGCGCGGGGCCAGTGTGAATGAGCAGTTCTTC
CDR3: CASSWRGASVNEQFF

length: 13
V: TRBV7-2
D: TRBD1
size: .
J: TRBJ2-1
DNA: TGTGCCAGCAGTCGGGACAGTTACAATGAGCAGTTCTTC
CDR3: CASSRDSYNEQFF

length: 10
V: TRBV20-1
D: .
size: few
J: TRBJ2-5
DNA: TGCAGTGCTAGCTGGGAGACCCAGTACTTC
CDR3: CSASWETQYF

length: 14
V: TRBV25-1
D: TRBD2
size: .
J: TRBJ2-7
DNA: TGTGCCAGCAGTGTTAGCGGGAGGCTAATAGAGCAGTACTTC
CDR3: CASSVSGRLIEQYF

length: 13
V: TRBV7-7
D: .
size: .
J: TRBJ1-1
DNA: TGTGCTAGCAGCTTAGATCGGGGCACTGAAGCTTTCTTT
CDR3: CASSLDRGTEAFF

length: 12
V: TRBV29-1
D: .
size: few
J: TRBJ2-7
DNA: TGCAGCGTTTACAGGGATGGCTCCGAGCAGTACTTC
CDR3: CSVYRDGSEQYF

length: 12
V: TRBV27
D: TRBD1
size: few
J: TRBJ2-1
DNA: TGTGCCAGCAGTTTATTTGGACAGGGCCAGTTCTTC
CDR3: CASSLFGQGQFF

length: 14
V: TRBV29-1
D: TRBD2
size: few
J: TRBJ2-7
DNA: TGCAGCGTCTATACTAGCGGGAGGTCCTACGAGCAGTACTTC
CDR3: CSVYTSGRSYEQYF

length: 15
V: TRBV28
D: .
size: .
J: TRBJ2-1
DNA: TGTGCCAGCAGATCCCTGAACTGGAGTGACAATGAGCAGTTCTTC
CDR3: CASRSLNWSDNEQFF

length: 14
V: TRBV5-1
D: .
size: few
J: TRBJ2-5
DNA: TGCGCCAGCAGCTTGGCCCAAGGTCAAGAGACCCAGTACTTC
CDR3: CASSLAQGQETQYF

length: 14
V: TRBV7-2
D: .
size: .
J: TRBJ2-5
DNA: TGTGCCAGCAGCCGCGGATCAGCTCGAGAGACCCAGTACTTC
CDR3: CASSRGSARETQYF

length: 14
V: TRBV7-2
D: .
size: .
J: TRBJ1-5
DNA: TGTGCCAGCAGCTTAGAACCGGAGGCTCAGCCCCAGCATTTT
CDR3: CASSLEPEAQPQHF

length: 14
V: TRBV27
D: TRBD1
size: .
J: TRBJ1-5
DNA: TGTGCCAGCAGTTTGGTACAGGGGAATCAGCCCCAGCATTTT
CDR3: CASSLVQGNQPQHF

length: 15
V: TRBV18
D: TRBD2
size: .
J: TRBJ2-7
DNA: TGTGCCAGCTCCTCCCTTACTAGCGGGCCCTACGAGCAGTACTTC
CDR3: CASSSLTSGPYEQYF

length: 14
V: TRBV29-1
D: .
size: few
J: TRBJ2-1
DNA: TGCAGCGTTCTTGGAGGGCCCTACTACAATGAGCAGTTCTTC
CDR3: CSVLGGPYYNEQFF

length: 12
V: TRBV25-1
D: .
size: .
J: TRBJ2-5
DNA: TGTGCCAGCAGTGAATTAATGGAGACCCAGTACTTC
CDR3: CASSELMETQYF

length: 13
V: TRBV29-1
D: .
size: .
J: TRBJ2-5
DNA: TGCAGCGTTGATTGGTCAGGACAAGAGACCCAGTACTTC
CDR3: CSVDWSGQETQYF

length: 15
V: TRBV7-2
D: .
size: few
J: TRBJ2-7
DNA: TGTGCCAGCAGCTTGGAATTTGGACGTTACTACGAGCAGTACTTC
CDR3: CASSLEFGRYYEQYF

length: 13
V: TRBV7-2
D: .
size: .
J: TRBJ2-3
DNA: TGTGCCAGCAGCTATAGAGAGGGTGATACGCAGTATTTT
CDR3: CASSYREGDTQYF

length: 17
V: TRBV5-6
D: TRBD2
size: .
J: TRBJ2-7
DNA: TGTGCCAGCAGCACCCGGGACAGACTAGCGGGCTCCTACGAGCAGTACTTC
CDR3: CASSTRDRLAGSYEQYF

length: 15
V: TRBV6-5
D: .
size: few
J: TRBJ2-4
DNA: TGTGCCAGCAGTTCTTCCTTTTGGGCCAAAAACATTCAGTACTTC
CDR3: CASSSSFWAKNIQYF

length: 11
V: TRBV20-1
D: TRBD1
size: .
J: TRBJ2-7
DNA: TGCAGTGCTAGAGATTGGGCAGGGGGCGACTTC
CDR3: CSARDWAGGDF

length: 14
V: TRBV9
D: TRBD2
size: .
J: TRBJ2-5
DNA: TGTGCCAGCAGCGGACTAGCGGGACTAGAGACCCAGTACTTC
CDR3: CASSGLAGLETQYF

length: 16
V: TRBV7-3
D: .
size: .
J: TRBJ1-1
DNA: TGTGCCAGCAGCACCCCTCAGGGAGGGTCGTACACTGAAGCTTTCTTT
CDR3: CASSTPQGGSYTEAFF

length: 16
V: TRBV28
D: .
size: few
J: TRBJ2-5
DNA: TGTGCCAGCAGCCCGCCCCCGGGTCACCCGGAAGAGACCCAGTACTTC
CDR3: CASSPPPGHPEETQYF

length: 15
V: TRBV9
D: TRBD1
size: .
J: TRBJ1-5
DNA: TGTGCCAGCAGCGTAGGGGGACAGGGCGGTCAGCCCCAGCATTTT
CDR3: CASSVGGQGGQPQHF

length: 19
V: TRBV27
D: TRBD2
size: .
J: TRBJ2-3
DNA: TGTGCCAGCAGTTTAAGATTGAGACTAGCGGGAGGTAGCACAGATACGCAGTATTTT
CDR3: CASSLRLRLAGGSTDTQYF

length: 16
V: TRBV25-1
D: .
size: .
J: TRBJ2-3
DNA: TGTGCCAGCAGTGATATGGGCTTGGGGGGCACAGATACGCAGTATTTT
CDR3: CASSDMGLGGTDTQYF

length: 13
V: TRBV7-3
D: .
size: few
J: TRBJ2-7
DNA: TGTGCCAGCAGCTTAGGGCCCTCCTACGAGCAGTACTTC
CDR3: CASSLGPSYEQYF

length: 17
V: TRBV9
D: .
size: .
J: TRBJ1-1
DNA: TGTGCCAGCAGCCCCAGGCAGGGGTCACTCCAACACACTGAAGCTTTCTTT
CDR3: CASSPRQGSLQHTEAFF

length: 15
V: TRBV10-3
D: TRBD1
size: .
J: TRBJ2-6
DNA: TGTGCCACCGCTGGGACAGAATCTGGGGCCAACGTCCTGACTTTC
CDR3: CATAGTESGANVLTF

length: 12
V: TRBV6-6
D: .
size: .
J: TRBJ2-3
DNA: TGTGCCAGCAGTCCAATGTCGGATACGCAGTATTTT
CDR3: CASSPMSDTQYF

length: 16
V: TRBV7-2
D: .
size: .
J: TRBJ2-3
DNA: TGTGCCAGCAGTGGATCGGGACCCCCATCCACAGATACGCAGTATTTT
CDR3: CASSGSGPPSTDTQYF

length: 10
V: TRBV2
D: .
size: .
J: TRBJ2-5
DNA: TGTGCCAGTTACCAAGAGACCCAGTACTTC
CDR3: CASYQETQYF

length: 12
V: TRBV19
D: .
size: .
J: TRBJ2-6
DNA: TGTGCCAGTCGGGACCGGGCCAACGTCCTGACTTTC
CDR3: CASRDRANVLTF

length: 14
V: TRBV7-9
D: .
size: .
J: TRBJ2-3
DNA: TGTGCCAGCAGCTCCCTTCGGAGCACAGATACGCAGTATTTT
CDR3: CASSSLRSTDTQYF

length: 14
V: TRBV30
D: .
size: .
J: TRBJ1-4
DNA: TGTGCCTGGAGTTTCCGTCAGGGTGGTGAAAAACTGTTTTTT
CDR3: CAWSFRQGGEKLFF

length: 15
V: TRBV5-1
D: .
size: .
J: TRBJ2-6
DNA: TGCGCCAGCAGCTTGAGACGAAGTGGGGCCAACGTCCTGACTTTC
CDR3: CASSLRRSGANVLTF

length: 17
V: TRBV7-2
D: TRBD2
size: .
J: TRBJ2-3
DNA: TGTGCCAGCAGCTCCGTCCGCGGCGGGGGGGGCACAGATACGCAGTATTTT
CDR3: CASSSVRGGGGTDTQYF

length: 13
V: TRBV15
D: .
size: few
J: TRBJ1-1
DNA: TGTGCCACCAGCAGAGGAAGTGGCACTGAAGCTTTCTTT
CDR3: CATSRGSGTEAFF

length: 16
V: TRBV19
D: TRBD2
size: .
J: TRBJ2-3
DNA: TGTGCCAGTAGTATGCCACTAGCGGGAGGGACAGATACGCAGTATTTT
CDR3: CASSMPLAGGTDTQYF

length: 11
V: TRBV6-6
D: .
size: .
J: TRBJ2-7
DNA: TGTGCCAGCTCGGACCACTACGAGCAGTACTTC
CDR3: CASSDHYEQYF

length: 16
V: TRBV23-1
D: .
size: few
J: TRBJ2-5
DNA: TGCGCCAGCAGTCCTGTTGGCTGCTATACGAAAGAGACCCAGTACTTC
CDR3: CASSPVGCYTKETQYF

length: 16
V: TRBV28
D: .
size: few
J: TRBJ2-3
DNA: TGTGCCAGCATTAATGGGTGGCCGGAGGGCCTTGATACGCAGTATTTT
CDR3: CASINGWPEGLDTQYF

length: 16
V: TRBV7-9
D: .
size: .
J: TRBJ2-4
DNA: TGTGCCAGCAGCTTGGCGCTTGCGGTAGCCAAAAACATTCAGTACTTC
CDR3: CASSLALAVAKNIQYF

length: 14
V: TRBV28
D: .
size: few
J: TRBJ2-3
DNA: TGTGCCAGCAGTTTAGTCGGGACCGACGATACGCAGTATTTT
CDR3: CASSLVGTDDTQYF

length: 15
V: TRBV30
D: .
size: few
J: TRBJ2-7
DNA: TGTGCCTGGATTCAACCCCGGGACACCTACTACGAGCAGTACTTC
CDR3: CAWIQPRDTYYEQYF